The rows below give T cell receptor beta chains drawn from one sample of a study of shared clonotypes between healthy human individuals. Method: immunoSEQ multiplex PCR; TCRdb's copy keeps in-frame clones and lacks some. The profile shows 2 million to 3 million clones, 93% of them singletons. The sample was naive CD4+ T cells from PBMCs. These receptors were taken from a man aged 18-30 years in good health. Some clones in this sample may be carry-over from other donors' samples. Both conserved end residues are part of each CDR3. D genes are given only for firm matches. Part of the rows lack a size; the others show once, few, many or a class for expanded clones.

TRBJ1-2 | once | . | TRBV28 | CASSLLSAEGYTF | TGTGCCAGCAGTTTATTGTCAGCGGAGGGCTACACCTTC
TRBJ1-1 | once | . | TRBV6-5 | CASSSHLLEAFF | TGTGCCAGCAGTTCCCATCTCCTTGAAGCTTTCTTT
TRBJ1-2 | once | . | TRBV7-2 | CASSQAPGHYGYTF | TGTGCCAGCAGCCAAGCCCCGGGCCACTATGGCTACACCTTC
TRBJ2-3 | . | . | TRBV11-2 | CASSLARAPDTQYF | TGTGCCAGCAGCTTGGCTCGGGCTCCAGATACGCAGTATTTT
TRBJ2-1 | . | . | TRBV6-1 | CASRWGAGRYNEQFF | TGTGCCAGCAGGTGGGGAGCGGGCCGCTACAATGAGCAGTTCTTC
TRBJ1-1 | . | . | TRBV6-5 | CASSRLFGTEAFF | TGTGCCAGCAGCCGCCTCTTTGGGACTGAAGCTTTCTTT
TRBJ2-5 | . | . | TRBV5-5 | CASSSLGIQETQYF | TGTGCCAGCAGCTCCCTCGGCATACAAGAGACCCAGTACTTC
TRBJ2-1 | . | TRBD2 | TRBV6-4 | CASSEWTSRGEQFF | TGTGCCAGCAGTGAATGGACTAGCCGAGGGGAGCAGTTCTTC
TRBJ2-7 | . | TRBD2 | TRBV5-1 | CASSSQLAGVSYEQYF | TGCGCCAGCAGCTCCCAACTAGCGGGAGTCTCCTACGAGCAGTACTTC
TRBJ1-2 | . | . | TRBV12-2 | CASRGGHGYGYTF | TGTGCAAGTCGAGGGGGGCATGGCTATGGCTACACCTTC
TRBJ2-7 | . | . | TRBV7-2 | CASSLARARSYEQYF | TGTGCCAGCAGCTTAGCGCGGGCCCGCTCCTACGAGCAGTACTTC
TRBJ2-5 | . | TRBD2 | TRBV6-5 | CASSYRRASGQETQYF | TGTGCCAGCAGTTACCGTCGGGCTAGCGGGCAAGAGACCCAGTACTTC
TRBJ1-1 | few | . | TRBV4-2 | CASSHLTQDTEAFF | TGTGCCAGCAGCCACCTGACCCAGGACACTGAAGCTTTCTTT
TRBJ1-4 | . | . | TRBV20-1 | CSAEGGEKLFF | TGCAGTGCCGAGGGAGGTGAAAAACTGTTTTTT
TRBJ1-5 | . | . | TRBV10-3 | CAISGQSDQPQHF | TGTGCCATCAGTGGACAGAGCGATCAGCCCCAGCATTTT
TRBJ2-1 | . | . | TRBV2 | CASSGTGSNQFF | TGTGCCAGCAGTGGAACCGGGTCCAACCAGTTCTTC
TRBJ2-7 | . | . | TRBV21-1 | CASSTPKPGPLREQYF | TGTGCCAGCAGCACCCCGAAGCCGGGGCCTCTCCGCGAGCAGTACTTC